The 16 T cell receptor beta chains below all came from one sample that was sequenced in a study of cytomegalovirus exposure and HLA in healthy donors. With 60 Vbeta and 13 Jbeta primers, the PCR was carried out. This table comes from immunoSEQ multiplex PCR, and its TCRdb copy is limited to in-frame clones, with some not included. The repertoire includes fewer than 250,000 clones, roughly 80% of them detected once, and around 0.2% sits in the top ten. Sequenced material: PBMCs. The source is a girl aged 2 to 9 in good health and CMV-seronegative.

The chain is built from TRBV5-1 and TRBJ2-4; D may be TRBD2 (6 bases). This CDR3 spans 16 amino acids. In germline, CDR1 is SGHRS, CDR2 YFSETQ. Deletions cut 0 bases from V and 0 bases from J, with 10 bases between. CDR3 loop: CASSLGGTLAKNIQYF. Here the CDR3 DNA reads TGCGCCAGCAGCTTGGGAGGGACTCTAGCCAAAAACATTCAGTACTTC.

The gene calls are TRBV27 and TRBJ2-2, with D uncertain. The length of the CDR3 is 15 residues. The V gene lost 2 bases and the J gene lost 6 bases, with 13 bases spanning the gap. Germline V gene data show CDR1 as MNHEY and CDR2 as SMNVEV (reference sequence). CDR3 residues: CASSLVGSRAGELFF. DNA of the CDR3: TGTGCCAGCAGTTTAGTAGGCAGCCGGGCCGGGGAGCTGTTTTTT.

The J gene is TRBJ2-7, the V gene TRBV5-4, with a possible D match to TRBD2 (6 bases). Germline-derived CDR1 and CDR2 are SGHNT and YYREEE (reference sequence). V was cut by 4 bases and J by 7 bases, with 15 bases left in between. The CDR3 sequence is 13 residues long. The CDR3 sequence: CASSQSAAGEQYF. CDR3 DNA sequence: TGTGCCAGCAGCCAATCAGCGGCGGGGGAGCAGTACTTC.

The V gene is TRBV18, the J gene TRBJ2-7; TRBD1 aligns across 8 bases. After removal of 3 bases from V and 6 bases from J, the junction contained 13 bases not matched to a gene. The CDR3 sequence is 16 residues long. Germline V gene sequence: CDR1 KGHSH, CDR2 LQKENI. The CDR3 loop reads CASSPYRGASQLEQYF. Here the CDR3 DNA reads TGTGCCAGCTCACCCTACAGGGGGGCCTCCCAACTCGAGCAGTACTTC.

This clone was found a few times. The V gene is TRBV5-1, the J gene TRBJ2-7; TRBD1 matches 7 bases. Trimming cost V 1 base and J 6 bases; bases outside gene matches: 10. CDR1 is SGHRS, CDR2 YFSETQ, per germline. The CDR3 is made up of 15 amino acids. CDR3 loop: CASSLSGQAAIEQYF. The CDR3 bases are TGCGCCAGCAGCTTGAGCGGACAGGCAGCGATCGAGCAGTACTTC.

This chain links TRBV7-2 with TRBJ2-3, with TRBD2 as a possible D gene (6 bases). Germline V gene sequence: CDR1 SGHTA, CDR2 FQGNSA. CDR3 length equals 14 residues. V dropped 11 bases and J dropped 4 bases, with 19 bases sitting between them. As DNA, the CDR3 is TGTGCCGTTGCGAGACTAGGTGTCGCAGATACGCAGTATTTT. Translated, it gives CAVARLGVADTQYF.

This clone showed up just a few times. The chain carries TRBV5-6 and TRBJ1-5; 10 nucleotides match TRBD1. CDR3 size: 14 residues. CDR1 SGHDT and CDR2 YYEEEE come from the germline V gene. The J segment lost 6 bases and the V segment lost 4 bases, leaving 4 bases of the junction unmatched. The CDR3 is CASSTTGGGQPQHF. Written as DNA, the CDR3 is TGTGCCAGCAGCACGACAGGGGGCGGTCAGCCCCAGCATTTT.

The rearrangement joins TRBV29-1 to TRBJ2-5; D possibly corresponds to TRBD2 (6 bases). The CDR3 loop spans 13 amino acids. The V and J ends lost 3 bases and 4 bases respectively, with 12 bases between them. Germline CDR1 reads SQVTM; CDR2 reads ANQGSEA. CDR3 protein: CSVEVGRLETQYF. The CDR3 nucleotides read TGCAGCGTTGAGGTCGGGAGATTAGAGACCCAGTACTTC.

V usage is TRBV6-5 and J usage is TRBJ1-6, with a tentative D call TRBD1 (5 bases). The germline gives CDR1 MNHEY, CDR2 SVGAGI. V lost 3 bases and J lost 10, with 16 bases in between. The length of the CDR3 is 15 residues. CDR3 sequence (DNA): TGTGCCAGCAGTTATCGTCAGGGTTCGGGCTCACCCCTCCACTTT. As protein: CASSYRQGSGSPLHF.

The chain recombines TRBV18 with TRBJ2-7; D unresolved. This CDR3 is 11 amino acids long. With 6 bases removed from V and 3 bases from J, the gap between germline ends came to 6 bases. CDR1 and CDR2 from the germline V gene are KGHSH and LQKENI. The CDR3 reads CASSDNYEQYF. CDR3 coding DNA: TGTGCCAGCTCCGACAACTACGAGCAGTACTTC.

CDR3 nucleotides: TGTGCCAGCAGTGCTGGACAGTTCACCGGGGAGCTGTTTTTT. It translates to CASSAGQFTGELFF. This chain joins TRBV27 and TRBJ2-2; weak D call: TRBD1 (6 bases). The CDR3 length is 14 residues. The V gene's germline CDR1 is MNHEY and CDR2 SMNVEV (reference sequence). V shed 5 bases and J shed 4 bases, with 11 bases lying between them.

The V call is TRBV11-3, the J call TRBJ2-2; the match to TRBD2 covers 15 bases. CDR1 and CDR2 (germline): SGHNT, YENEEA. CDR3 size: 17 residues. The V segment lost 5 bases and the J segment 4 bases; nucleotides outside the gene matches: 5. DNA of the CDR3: TGTGCCAGCAGCACAGGACTAGCGGGAGGGGGCACCGGGGAGCTGTTTTTT. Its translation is CASSTGLAGGGTGELFF.

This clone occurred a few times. CDR3 DNA: TGTGCCAGCTCACCACCGCGAGAAAAACTGTTTTTT. Translated: CASSPPREKLFF. This rearrangement joins TRBV18 to TRBJ1-4; D is unclear. The CDR3 consists of 12 residues. V was trimmed by 0 bases and J by 8 bases, leaving 4 bases between them. Germline CDR1 KGHSH, CDR2 LQKENI.

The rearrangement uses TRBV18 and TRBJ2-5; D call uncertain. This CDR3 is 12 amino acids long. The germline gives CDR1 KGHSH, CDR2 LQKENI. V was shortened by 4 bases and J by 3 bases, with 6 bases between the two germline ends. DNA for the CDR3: TGTGCCAGCTCACGCACGGAAGAGACCCAGTACTTC. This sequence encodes CASSRTEETQYF.

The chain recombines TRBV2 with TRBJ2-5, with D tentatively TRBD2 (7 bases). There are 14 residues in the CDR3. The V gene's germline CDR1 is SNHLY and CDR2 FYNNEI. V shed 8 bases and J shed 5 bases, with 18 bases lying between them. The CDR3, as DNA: TGTGCCAGCGACCGGGGGGTTGGGGGCGAGACCCAGTACTTC. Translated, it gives CASDRGVGGETQYF.

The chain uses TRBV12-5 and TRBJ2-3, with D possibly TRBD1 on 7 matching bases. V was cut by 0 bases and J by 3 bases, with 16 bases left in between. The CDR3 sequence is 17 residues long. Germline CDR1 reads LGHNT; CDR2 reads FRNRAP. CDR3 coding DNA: TGTGCTAGTGGTTTGGTACCGAGGAGGGGGCAGACAGATACGCAGTATTTT. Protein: CASGLVPRRGQTDTQYF. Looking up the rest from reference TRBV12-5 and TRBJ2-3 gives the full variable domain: DARVTQTPRHKVTEMGQEVTMRCQPILGHNTVFWYRQTMMQGLELLAYFRNRAPLDDSGMPKDRFSAEMPDATLATLKIQPSEPRDSAVYFCASGLVPRRGQTDTQYFGPGTRLTVL.